This T cell receptor (beta chain) was identified in a study of prognosis after radiotherapy for stage I lung cancer. Study information: Among the non-small cell lung cancer patients, all were considered medically inoperable. Among the patients, several had squamous cell carcinoma and 11 to 13 had adenocarcinoma. SBRT radiotherapy used 3 to 5 fractions and a biologically effective dose of at least 100 Gy.

Germline values: CDR1 MDHEN, CDR2 SYDVKM. The J segment lost 5 bases and the V segment lost 5 bases, leaving 3 bases of the junction unmatched. The CDR3 has 12 residues. From genomic DNA, TCR beta CDR3 was amplified by two-round multiplex PCR. Primers targeting each individual TRBV and TRBJ gene were applied in first-round PCR. TCRdb itself ran the multiplex PCR reads through MiXCR, one entry per CDR3 protein. Among over 25,000 distinct CDR3 sequences listed, more than 45% were seen once. Uniform node negativity on CT and PET/CT characterised the cohort, and no patient had undergone prior chemotherapy or radiotherapy or presented other malignancies.

The sequence was collected from a donor over 45 with non-small cell lung cancer. This chain joins TRBV28 and TRBJ2-7; the match to TRBD1 covers 7 bases. Source: PBMCs, taken before or after stereotactic body radiation therapy (not recorded which). The CDR3: CASSPGQDEQYF. Written as DNA, the CDR3 is TGTGCCAGCAGTCCCGGACAGGACGAGCAGTACTTC. Full variable domain (outside the CDR3, taken from reference TRBV28 and TRBJ2-7): DVKVTQSSRYLVKRTGEKVFLECVQDMDHENMFWYRQDPGLGLRLIYFSYDVKMKEKGDIPEGYSVSREKKERFSLILESASTNQTSMYLCASSPGQDEQYFGPGTRLTVT.